The 18 T cell receptor beta chains below all came from one sample that was sequenced in a study of OX40 agonist ivuxolimab in advanced cancers. This table comes from immunoSEQ multiplex PCR, and its TCRdb copy is limited to in-frame clones, with some not included. The sample shows approximately 68,000 clones, 85% to 90% of them seen only once. The source material was CD4+ or CD8+ T cells sorted from blood, sampled in a trial of the OX40 agonist ivuxolimab. The receptors originated from an adult with an advanced solid tumor such as melanoma, head and neck, liver or kidney cancer.

This sequence joins TRBV19 and TRBJ1-4, with D unclear. The CDR3 spans 15 residues. Germline CDR1 and CDR2: LNHDA and SQIVND (reference sequence). The V and J ends lost 7 bases and 0 bases respectively, with 12 bases between them. This CDR3 is CASTPPGATNEKLFF. In nucleotides, the CDR3 is TGTGCCAGTACGCCCCCCGGCGCAACTAATGAAAAACTGTTTTTT. Looking up the rest from reference TRBV19 and TRBJ1-4 gives the full variable domain: DGGITQSPKYLFRKEGQNVTLSCEQNLNHDAMYWYRQDPGQGLRLIYYSQIVNDFQKGDIAEGYSVSREKKESFPLTVTSAQKNPTAFYLCASTPPGATNEKLFFGSGTQLSVL.

The chain's CDR3 is CASSMNRDYGGELFF. CDR3 nucleotides: TGTGCCAGTAGTATGAATCGCGATTACGGCGGGGAGCTGTTTTTT. The chain is built from TRBV19 and TRBJ2-2; unclear D gene. V was pared by 3 bases and J by 7 bases, with 15 bases between. The length of the CDR3 is 15 residues. Germline V gene lookup returns CDR1 LNHDA and CDR2 SQIVND (reference sequence).

V and J are TRBV7-2 and TRBJ2-1; TRBD2 matches 9 bases. The CDR3 consists of 16 residues. V lost 1 base and J lost 4; bases outside the gene matches: 5. Germline loops: CDR1 SGHTA, CDR2 FQGNSA. CDR3 DNA: TGTGCCAGCAGCTTAGAACTGCTAGCGGGATACAATGAGCAGTTCTTC. Translated: CASSLELLAGYNEQFF.

This chain joins TRBV7-5 and TRBJ2-5; the table names TRBD2, a call not compared with the DNA. TRBV7-5 represents a pseudogene. The CDR3 has 15 residues. The DNA for the CDR3 is TGTGTCAGAAGCTTAGCCGGGGTCGTCCAAGAGACCCAGTACTTC. Translated, it gives CVRSLAGVVQETQYF.

The chain employs TRBV30 and TRBJ1-3; TRBD1 matches 8 bases. With 0 bases clipped from V and 0 bases from J, the junction kept 10 bases outside the gene matches. CDR3 length: 18 amino acids. Germline assignment: CDR1 GTSNPN and CDR2 SVGIG (reference sequence). The CDR3 reads CAWSVQGQVRSSGNTIYF. The DNA of the CDR3 is TGTGCCTGGAGTGTACAGGGACAGGTTAGGTCCTCTGGAAACACCATATATTTT. Full variable domain (missing parts from reference TRBV30 and TRBJ1-3): SQTIHQWPATLVQPVGSPLSLECTVEGTSNPNLYWYRQAAGRGLQLLFYSVGIGQISSEVPQNLSASRPQDRQFILSSKKLLLSDSGFYLCAWSVQGQVRSSGNTIYFGEGSWLTVV.

The rearrangement uses TRBV19 and TRBJ1-2; perhaps TRBD1 as D (5 bases). V shed 6 bases and J shed 2 bases, with 13 bases lying between them. CDR1 LNHDA and CDR2 SQIVND come from the germline V gene (reference sequence). The CDR3 spans 14 residues. In DNA, the CDR3 is TGTGCCAGTAGCTCTTTGGGGCAGAACTATGGCTACACCTTC. Translation gives CASSSLGQNYGYTF.

The rearrangement uses TRBV7-9 and TRBJ1-1; no definite D call. V dropped 1 base and J dropped 6 bases, with 6 bases sitting between them. Germline V lookup: CDR1 SEHNR, CDR2 FQNEAQ (reference sequence). The CDR3 is 12 residues long. The CDR3 DNA reads as TGTGCCAGCAGCTTAGGGGCCCCTGAAGCTTTCTTT. Protein: CASSLGAPEAFF.

This clone was seen a handful of times. The chain employs TRBV5-6 and TRBJ2-1, with TRBD2 matching 12 bases. J gave up 6 bases and V 4 bases, and 5 bases lay outside the gene matches. The CDR3 runs 15 residues. The germline V gene encodes CDR1 SGHDT and CDR2 YYEEEE. The CDR3 region is CASSMRLAGANEQFF. The CDR3, as DNA: TGTGCCAGCAGCATGCGACTAGCGGGGGCCAATGAGCAGTTCTTC.

The chain employs TRBV7-2 and TRBJ1-1; D gene uncertain. Germline-derived CDR1 and CDR2 are SGHTA and FQGNSA. This CDR3 spans 15 amino acids. The ends were cut back, 0 bases at V and 7 bases at J, with 15 bases in the middle. The CDR3 DNA follows: TGTGCCAGCAGCTTAGCTCTCACGCGGGCGGGTGAAGCTTTCTTT. The encoded protein is CASSLALTRAGEAFF.

The chain combines TRBV28 with TRBJ1-2, with no clear D. CDR1 is MDHEN and CDR2 is SYDVKM in the germline V gene. This CDR3 contains 13 residues. V lost 5 bases to trimming and J lost 2 bases, with 9 bases between them. CDR3 amino acids: CASSGWENYGYTF. For the CDR3, the DNA is TGTGCCAGCAGTGGGTGGGAGAACTATGGCTACACCTTC.

V is TRBV28 and J is TRBJ2-7, with 8 nucleotides matching TRBD1. Germline values: CDR1 MDHEN, CDR2 SYDVKM. The CDR3 totals 14 residues. J was trimmed by 5 bases and V by 6 bases; bases with no gene match: 9. The CDR3 loop reads CASSQGQGANEQYF. The CDR3 nucleotides are TGTGCCAGCAGCCAAGGACAGGGAGCTAACGAGCAGTACTTC. Using reference TRBV28 and TRBJ2-7 for the parts outside the CDR3, the full variable domain is DVKVTQSSRYLVKRTGEKVFLECVQDMDHENMFWYRQDPGLGLRLIYFSYDVKMKEKGDIPEGYSVSREKKERFSLILESASTNQTSMYLCASSQGQGANEQYFGPGTRLTVT.

The V gene is TRBV20-1, the J gene TRBJ1-5; D remains unclear. Germline assignment: CDR1 DFQATT and CDR2 SNEGSKA (reference sequence). This CDR3 spans 10 amino acids. The V and J ends lost 5 bases and 4 bases respectively, with 3 bases between them. The CDR3 coding sequence is TGCAGTGCTCCGAATCAGCCCCAGCATTTT. This encodes CSAPNQPQHF.

V gene TRBV27 combines with J gene TRBJ1-5; D perhaps matches TRBD1 (5 bases). The CDR3 runs 14 residues. V lost 6 bases and J 6 bases, leaving 15 bases between the germline ends. Germline CDR1 is MNHEY and CDR2 is SMNVEV (reference sequence). CDR3 in DNA: TGTGCCAGCAGATTAGCAGGGTTGGGTCAGCCCCAGCATTTT. Residues: CASRLAGLGQPQHF.

The J gene is TRBJ1-2, the V gene TRBV11-2; tentative D call: TRBD1 (5 bases). This CDR3 contains 15 residues. The germline gives CDR1 SGHAT, CDR2 FQNNGV. V lost 6 bases to trimming and J lost 3 bases, with 17 bases between them. DNA for the CDR3: TGTGCCAGCAGACTCCACGTTGGGGGAGACTATGGCTACACCTTC. Its translation: CASRLHVGGDYGYTF.

The chain combines TRBV19 with TRBJ1-1, with D maybe TRBD1 (6 bases). Trimming took 4 bases from V and 4 from J, leaving 13 bases between them. Germline lookup yields CDR1 LNHDA and CDR2 SQIVND (reference sequence). The CDR3 totals 14 residues. The CDR3 DNA follows: TGTGCCAGTAGTAGCGCGGACAGACCCACTGAAGCTTTCTTT. It yields the protein CASSSADRPTEAFF.

The CDR3 is CASRSPTGSQETQYF. CDR3 DNA sequence: TGTGCCAGCAGATCTCCGACAGGTAGCCAAGAGACCCAGTACTTC. The chain links TRBV28 to TRBJ2-5; possibly TRBD1 for D (6 bases). Germline loops: CDR1 MDHEN, CDR2 SYDVKM. Trimming stripped 6 bases from V and 1 base from J, with 15 bases between. This CDR3 spans 15 amino acids.

The chain carries TRBV30 and TRBJ2-1; 11 bases align to TRBD2. The J segment lost 3 bases and the V segment lost 0 bases, leaving 4 bases of the junction unmatched. CDR1 is GTSNPN and CDR2 is SVGIG in the germline V gene (reference sequence). This CDR3 has 16 amino acids. Here the CDR3 reads CAWSVQTSGVYNEQFF. The DNA of the CDR3 is TGTGCCTGGAGTGTACAGACTAGCGGGGTCTACAATGAGCAGTTCTTC.

This sequence joins TRBV2 and TRBJ1-1, with D uncertain. This CDR3 contains 13 residues. The germline V and J ends were trimmed by 9 bases and 0 bases, with 11 bases remaining between them. CDR1 is SNHLY, CDR2 FYNNEI, per germline. The CDR3 here is CASRVGMNTEAFF. The CDR3 region has the DNA TGTGCCAGTAGAGTGGGGATGAACACTGAAGCTTTCTTT.